These 14 T cell receptor beta chains share one sample of origin, sequenced in a study of blood T cell repertoires in COVID-19. The repertoire was sequenced with immunoSEQ multiplex PCR; TCRdb's copy has only in-frame clones and lacks some. The top ten clones hold approximately 4.5% of a sample with about 97,000 clones, approximately 84% of them seen once. Source material: peripheral blood. The receptors originated from a man in his sixties with acute or convalescent COVID-19.

V gene TRBV4-3 combines with J gene TRBJ2-7, with a tentative D call TRBD1 (6 bases). Deletions cut 2 bases from V and 2 bases from J, with 10 bases between. Germline V gene data show CDR1 as LGHNA and CDR2 as YSLEER. The length of the CDR3 is 14 residues. The CDR3, as DNA: TGCGCCAGCAGCCAATACGAGGGGGCCTACGAGCAGTACTTC. This codes for CASSQYEGAYEQYF.

The chain carries TRBV9 and TRBJ2-7, with 8 bases aligning to TRBD1. The CDR3 has 12 amino acids. CDR1 and CDR2 from the germline V gene are SGDLS and YYNGEE. The trim removed 4 bases at V and 8 bases at J, leaving 5 bases unmatched. The CDR3 sequence: CASSMGQDKQYF. CDR3 DNA: TGTGCCAGCAGCATGGGACAGGACAAGCAGTACTTC.

V gene TRBV9 combines with J gene TRBJ2-5; 8 bases are shared with TRBD2. V was pared by 7 bases and J by 2 bases, with 10 bases of the junction left unmatched. In germline, CDR1 is SGDLS, CDR2 YYNGEE. The CDR3 sequence is 15 residues long. CDR3: CASAASAGGQETQYF. In DNA form, the CDR3 reads TGTGCCAGCGCTGCCTCGGCGGGGGGACAAGAGACCCAGTACTTC.

This clone was found once. V and J are TRBV11-3 and TRBJ1-1; D gene uncertain. CDR1 SGHNT and CDR2 YENEEA come from the germline V gene. V was trimmed by 3 bases and J by 0 bases, leaving 5 bases between them. There are 13 residues in the CDR3. This chain's CDR3 is CASSLQMNTEAFF. The DNA of the CDR3 is TGTGCCAGCAGCTTGCAGATGAACACTGAAGCTTTCTTT.

The chain has TRBV2 and TRBJ1-1; D is ambiguous. V shed 8 bases and J shed 0 bases, with 13 bases lying between them. The CDR3 totals 14 residues. From germline, CDR1 is SNHLY and CDR2 FYNNEI. In DNA, the CDR3 is TGTGCCAGCCTGAGAAGCGTTCTGAACACTGAAGCTTTCTTT. Translating gives CASLRSVLNTEAFF.

The chain joins TRBV28 to TRBJ2-7, with D possibly matching TRBD1 (5 bases). The CDR3 is 13 amino acids. Germline V CDR1 and CDR2: MDHEN, SYDVKM. Between the trimmed V and J ends, which lost 3 bases and 5 bases, there was a span of 11 bases. This CDR3 is CASSFSFRDEQYF. The CDR3, as DNA: TGTGCCAGCAGTTTCTCTTTCAGGGACGAGCAGTACTTC.

This chain links TRBV6-6 with TRBJ2-2; the match to TRBD1 covers 12 bases. From germline, CDR1 is MNHNY and CDR2 SVGAGI (reference sequence). The CDR3 has 18 amino acids. Trimming took 5 bases from V and 4 from J; bases not matched to a gene: 11. The CDR3 DNA follows: TGTGCCAGCAGTCAGACAGGGACAGGGGGCATACGCACCGGGGAGCTGTTTTTT. The encoded protein is CASSQTGTGGIRTGELFF.

V gene TRBV19 combines with J gene TRBJ2-7; TRBD2 is a possible D gene (6 bases). CDR3 length equals 15 residues. Germline V gives CDR1 LNHDA, CDR2 SQIVND (reference sequence). The V and J ends lost 7 bases and 2 bases respectively, with 18 bases between them. CDR3 nucleotide sequence: TGTGCCAGTACCTCGGGACCCGGGACTCCCTACGAGCAGTACTTC. It specifies CASTSGPGTPYEQYF.

The chain combines TRBV24-1 with TRBJ2-2; 9 nucleotides align to TRBD1. The CDR3 is 16 residues long. J gave up 4 bases and V 3 bases, and 5 bases lay outside the gene matches. Germline V lookup: CDR1 KGHDR, CDR2 SFDVKD. CDR3 amino acids: CATSDSGQGITGELFF. CDR3 DNA: TGTGCCACCAGTGATAGCGGACAGGGGATCACCGGGGAGCTGTTTTTT.

V gene TRBV7-2 combines with J gene TRBJ2-1, with a weak D call TRBD2 (6 bases). Per germline, CDR1 SGHTA and CDR2 FQGNSA. CDR3 size: 15 residues. V was cut by 1 base and J by 0 bases, with 7 bases left in between. The CDR3 nucleotides are TGTGCCAGCAGCTTAGGCGGGGTCTCCTACAATGAGCAGTTCTTC. Translating it yields CASSLGGVSYNEQFF.

The chain carries TRBV2 and TRBJ2-5, with a possible D match to TRBD2 (5 bases). The V end was cut by 4 bases, the J end by 2 bases, with 8 bases between. Germline-derived CDR1 and CDR2 are SNHLY and FYNNEI. The CDR3 consists of 13 residues. This CDR3 reads CASSAEVQETQYF. In DNA form, the CDR3 reads TGTGCCAGCAGTGCGGAGGTACAAGAGACCCAGTACTTC.

CDR3 residues: CASRETSGGETQYF. CDR3 DNA: TGTGCCAGCAGAGAGACTAGCGGGGGAGAGACCCAGTACTTC. This chain uses TRBV27 with TRBJ2-5; 12 bases agree with TRBD2. The CDR3 covers 14 residues. The germline gives CDR1 MNHEY, CDR2 SMNVEV (reference sequence). Losses at the gene ends were 6 bases for V and 4 bases for J; bases not matched to a gene: 3.

V is TRBV7-3 and J is TRBJ2-1; 11 bases match TRBD2. The length of the CDR3 is 15 residues. The germline V gene encodes CDR1 SGHTA and CDR2 FQGTGA. V lost 5 bases to trimming and J lost 5 bases; unmatched junction nucleotides: 5. The CDR3, as DNA: TGTGCCAGCAGCGCGGGGACTAGCGGAGACAATGAGCAGTTCTTC. This sequence encodes CASSAGTSGDNEQFF.

The chain joins TRBV14 to TRBJ2-3, with unresolved D. This CDR3 is 13 amino acids long. The germline gives CDR1 SGHDN, CDR2 FVKESK. The V end was cut by 1 base, the J end by 0 bases, with 2 bases between. This CDR3 is CASSQVSTDTQYF. Written as DNA, the CDR3 is TGTGCCAGCAGCCAAGTAAGCACAGATACGCAGTATTTT.